This T cell receptor (beta chain) was recorded in a study of tumor-infiltrating lymphocytes in primary liver carcinoma. Study in general: Samples gave roughly 3.65 to 8 million productive TCRbeta reads, similar across tissue types. Study outcomes and limitations: Blood trailed tumors significantly in top-250-clone fraction (p = 0.039). Compared with tumor region pairs, tumor-adjacent and tumor-blood pairs overlapped less.

The CDR3 is made up of 14 amino acids. Between the trimmed V and J ends, which lost 4 bases and 1 base, there was a span of 7 bases. Germline V lookup: CDR1 SGHDN, CDR2 FVKESK. Unsorted bulk tissue (roughly 17-34 mg) underwent RNA and DNA co-extraction. The study found over 90% viable tumor cells in every tumor sample. About this clonotype itself: Antigen: not known. This CDR3 fails to terminate in the conserved phenylalanine or tryptophan, so it likely reflects a read error.

The researchers produced TCR beta cDNA from about 510 ng total RNA with a constant-region primer. Researchers made the TCR beta libraries by running three nested multiplex PCR rounds with slightly modified ARM-PCR. A C-beta reverse primer and TRBV1-TRBV30 forward primers served in each of the first two PCR rounds, at around 10 cycles apiece. One entry per CDR3 protein, called by TCRdb with MiXCR from the multiplex PCR reads. The data contain around 190,000 distinct CDR3 sequences, around four fifths of them singletons. This sequence was found in a man in his forties with primary liver carcinoma and hepatitis B virus infection. The sequenced material came from tumor tissue from primary liver carcinoma. The rearrangement joins TRBV14 to TRBJ2-2; no firm D call. For the CDR3, the DNA is TGTGCCAGCAGCCCCACGTGGAACACCGGGGAGCTGTTTTAT. As protein: CASSPTWNTGELFY.